These 3 T cell receptor beta chains originate from one sample sequenced in a study of blood T cell repertoires in COVID-19. Data came from immunoSEQ multiplex PCR; TCRdb stores just in-frame clones and leaves some out. Of 25,000 to 35,000 clones listed, 89% were seen once; the top ten hold approximately 48%. Material: peripheral blood. These TCRs come from a human donor with acute or convalescent COVID-19. The donor label of this sample is uncertain.

This chain connects TRBV7-9 to TRBJ2-1, with TRBD2 as a possible D gene (7 bases). Germline V gives CDR1 SEHNR, CDR2 FQNEAQ (reference sequence). This CDR3 region has 14 residues. V lost 8 bases, J lost 6 bases, and 17 bases lay in between. The CDR3 here is CASHGGALINEQFF. In DNA form, the CDR3 reads TGTGCCAGCCATGGGGGGGCGTTGATCAATGAGCAGTTCTTC.

In DNA form, the CDR3 reads TGTGCCAGTAGTATAGCGGAGGCCCAGCATTTT. It translates to CASSIAEAQHF. The chain links TRBV19 to TRBJ1-5; D call uncertain. The CDR3 sequence is 11 residues long. V was trimmed by 1 base and J by 11 bases, leaving 6 bases between them. Germline assignment: CDR1 LNHDA and CDR2 SQIVND (reference sequence).

CDR3 in amino acids: CATSDLAGPNEQFF. The CDR3 DNA reads TGTGCCACCAGTGATTTAGCGGGACCCAATGAGCAGTTCTTC. This sequence joins TRBV24-1 and TRBJ2-1; 7 nucleotides align to TRBD2. In germline, CDR1 is KGHDR, CDR2 SFDVKD. J was trimmed by 6 bases and V by 1 base; bases with no gene match: 2. The CDR3 length is 14 residues.